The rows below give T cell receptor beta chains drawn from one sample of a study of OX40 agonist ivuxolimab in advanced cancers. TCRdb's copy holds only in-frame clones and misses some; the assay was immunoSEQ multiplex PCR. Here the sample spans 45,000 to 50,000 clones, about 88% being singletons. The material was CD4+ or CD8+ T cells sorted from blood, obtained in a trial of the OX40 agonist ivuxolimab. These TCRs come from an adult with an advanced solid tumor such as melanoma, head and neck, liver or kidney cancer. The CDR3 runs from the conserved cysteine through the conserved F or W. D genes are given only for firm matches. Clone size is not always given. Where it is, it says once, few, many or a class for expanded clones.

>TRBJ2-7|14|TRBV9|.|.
TGTGCCAGCAGCGTATCGCCTGGCAACTACGAGCAGTACTTC
CASSVSPGNYEQYF
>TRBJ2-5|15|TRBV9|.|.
TGTGCCAGCAGCGTAGGCACTAGAATACAAGAGACCCAGTACTTC
CASSVGTRIQETQYF
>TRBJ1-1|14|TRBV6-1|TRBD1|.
TGTGCCAGCAGTGGGGGACAGGGAAACACTGAAGCTTTCTTT
CASSGGQGNTEAFF
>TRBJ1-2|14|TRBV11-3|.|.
TGTGCCAGCAGCCCCTACATAGGGTCCAGTGGCTACACCTTC
CASSPYIGSSGYTF
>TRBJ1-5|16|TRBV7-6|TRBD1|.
TGTGCCAGCAGCTTAGTAGGGGGCAGGGGAGAGCAGCCCCAGCATTTT
CASSLVGGRGEQPQHF
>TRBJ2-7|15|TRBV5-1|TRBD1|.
TGCGCCAGCAGCGCCGGGGACAGCCCAAACGTGGGGCAGTACTTC
CASSAGDSPNVGQYF
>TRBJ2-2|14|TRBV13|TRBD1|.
TGTGCCAGCAGCTACAGGGGGGCCACCGGGGAGCTGTTTTTT
CASSYRGATGELFF
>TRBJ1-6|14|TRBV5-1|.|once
TGCGCCAGTCAACAGGGCTCCTATAATTCACCCCTCCACTTT
CASQQGSYNSPLHF
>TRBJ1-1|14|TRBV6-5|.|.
TGTGCCAGCAGGCGGACCGTAGTGAACACTGAAGCTTTCTTT
CASRRTVVNTEAFF
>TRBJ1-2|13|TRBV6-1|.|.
TGTGCCAGCAGCTCCGACAGAAACTATGGCTACACCTTC
CASSSDRNYGYTF
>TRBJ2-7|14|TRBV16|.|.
TGTGCCAGCAGCGGCCCCCCAGTTACTCCAGCTCCTATCTTT
CASSGPPVTPAPIF
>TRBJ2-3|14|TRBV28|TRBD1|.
TGTGCCAGCAGTCAGGACAGGAACTTAGATACGCAGTATTTT
CASSQDRNLDTQYF
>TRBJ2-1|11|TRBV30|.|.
TGTGCCTGGAACTCCAACAATGAGCAGTTCTTC
CAWNSNNEQFF
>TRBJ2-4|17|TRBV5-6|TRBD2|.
TGTGCCAGCAGCGGGGGACTAGCGGCCCTAGCCAAAAACATTCAGTACTTC
CASSGGLAALAKNIQYF
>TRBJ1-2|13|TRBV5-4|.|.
TGTGCCAGCAGCTTTTGGGGTCCGGATGGCTACACCTTC
CASSFWGPDGYTF
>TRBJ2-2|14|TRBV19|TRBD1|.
TGTGCCAGTGGCCGGGACAGGAGTGCCGGGGAGCTGTTTTTT
CASGRDRSAGELFF
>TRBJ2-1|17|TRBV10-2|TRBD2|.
TGCGCCAGCAGTGAGTCGACTAGCGAGGCCTCCTACAATGAGCAGTTCTTC
CASSESTSEASYNEQFF
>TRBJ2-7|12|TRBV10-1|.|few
TGCGCCAGCAGTGGGGACGGCTACGAGCAGTACTTC
CASSGDGYEQYF
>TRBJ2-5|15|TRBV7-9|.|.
TGTGCCAGCAGCCCGGACAGGATGGGGGGAGAGACCCAGTACTTC
CASSPDRMGGETQYF
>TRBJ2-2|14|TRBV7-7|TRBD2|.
TGTGCCAGCAGCCCGGGGACTAGCGCCGGGGAGCTGTTTTTT
CASSPGTSAGELFF
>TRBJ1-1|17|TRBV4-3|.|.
TGCGCCAGCAGCCAAGAAACCCCGGTTTTGAGGGTATCTGAAGCTTTCTTT
CASSQETPVLRVSEAFF
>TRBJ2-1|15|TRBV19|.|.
TGTGCCAGTACCCAGGGAGGGTCGGGGGCTAATGAGCAGTTCTTC
CASTQGGSGANEQFF